This TCR beta chain was captured by sequencing in a study of blood T cell repertoires in COVID-19. The table came from immunoSEQ multiplex PCR; TCRdb's copy has only in-frame clones and leaves some out. Of 250,000 to 350,000 clones detected, 75% to 90% appear once; the ten largest clones hold around 2.9%. The V gene lost 0 bases and the J gene lost 8 bases, with 14 bases spanning the gap. The germline CDR1 and CDR2 sequences are SGDLS and YYNGEE. This CDR3 spans 14 amino acids. Sequenced sample: peripheral blood. The rearrangement links TRBV9 to TRBJ1-2; D is possibly TRBD1 (6 bases). This sequence was found in a woman under 40 with active or convalescent COVID-19. CDR3 sequence (DNA): TGTGCCAGCAGCGTAGGGGGTGGCGGGGGCGGCTACACCTTC. Translated: CASSVGGGGGGYTF.